A selection of T cell receptor beta chains follows, all from one sample in a study of OX40 agonist ivuxolimab in advanced cancers. Produced via immunoSEQ multiplex PCR; TCRdb's table is partial and in-frame only. Of approximately 59,000 clones listed, around four fifths are singletons. The material was CD4+ or CD8+ T cells sorted from blood, obtained in a trial of the OX40 agonist ivuxolimab. Every receptor here comes from an adult with an advanced solid tumor such as melanoma, head and neck, liver or kidney cancer. The CDR3 runs from the conserved cysteine through the conserved F or W. D genes are given only for firm matches. Some rows mark clone size as missing; the rest say once, few, many or name a class of expanded clone.

j_call d_call clone_size v_call cdr3_nt cdr3_aa
TRBJ2-1 TRBD2 . TRBV19 TGTGCCAGTAGTCCCGCCGGGACTAGCGGCAGGCAGTTCTTC CASSPAGTSGRQFF
TRBJ2-5 . . TRBV7-8 TGTGCCAGCAGCTTAGATCCCTTTGGGGAGACCCAGTACTTC CASSLDPFGETQYF
TRBJ2-1 . . TRBV6-1 TGTGCCAGCAGTGAAGATTCGGGACTGCCCAATGAGCAGTTCTTC CASSEDSGLPNEQFF
TRBJ1-2 TRBD1 . TRBV6-5 TGTGCCAGCCTCCCCACGGGACAGGGGCACAGCTACACCTTC CASLPTGQGHSYTF
TRBJ2-3 . . TRBV11-1 TGTGCCAGCAGCCCCCTGGGGGGCAGAGATACGCAGTATTTT CASSPLGGRDTQYF
TRBJ1-2 TRBD1 . TRBV10-3 TGTGCCACCCTAGGACAGGGGGCGAGCTATGGCTACACCTTC CATLGQGASYGYTF
TRBJ2-7 . . TRBV7-8 TGTGCCAGCAGCCCGCGGAGTAGCGGTTCCTACGAGCAGTACTTC CASSPRSSGSYEQYF
TRBJ2-3 TRBD2 . TRBV7-2 TGTGCCAGCAGCACCCGTCTAGCGGGGACTCAGACAGATACGCAGTATTTT CASSTRLAGTQTDTQYF
TRBJ1-1 . . TRBV27 TGTGCCAGCAGTTTAGGGGTTTCCACTGAAGCTTTCTTT CASSLGVSTEAFF
TRBJ2-7 . . TRBV15 TGTGCCACCGCCAGAGAGCTCGGACCCTACGAGCAGTACTTC CATARELGPYEQYF
TRBJ1-2 . . TRBV6-5 TGTGCCAGCAGCTCCATTGGGCGTCTTGTAGGCTACACCTTC CASSSIGRLVGYTF
TRBJ2-4 . once TRBV2 TGTGCCAGCAGTCGAAGGGGGGTAGCCAAAAACATTCAGTACTTC CASSRRGVAKNIQYF
TRBJ1-6 TRBD1 . TRBV4-1 TGCGCCAGCACCTACCGACAGGGGGCGTATAATTCACCCCTCCACTTT CASTYRQGAYNSPLHF
TRBJ2-7 . . TRBV28 TGTGCCAGCAGCAGACAGGCCCTTACCTACGAGCAGTACTTC CASSRQALTYEQYF
TRBJ1-5 . . TRBV19 TGTGCCAGTAGTCCTAGGTGGGCAATGGGTCAGCCCCAGCATTTT CASSPRWAMGQPQHF
TRBJ1-5 . once TRBV10-3 TGTGCCATCAGTGACGAAGGAAATCAGCCCCAGCATTTT CAISDEGNQPQHF
TRBJ2-2 TRBD2 . TRBV11-3 TGTGCCAGCAGCTCCAGCGGGGGGGCCCCCGGGGAGCTGTTTTTT CASSSSGGAPGELFF
TRBJ1-1 . . TRBV9 TGTGCCAGCAGCGTAGCTCCTAGTTTGGCCGGGAACACTGAAGCTTTCTTT CASSVAPSLAGNTEAFF
TRBJ2-2 TRBD2 once TRBV9 TGTGCCAGCAGCGTATACGAGGGAGGGGACACCGGGGAGCTGTTTTTT CASSVYEGGDTGELFF
TRBJ2-1 TRBD2 few TRBV5-1 TGCGCCAGCAGCTGGACTAGCGGGGGGGCCGGTGAGCAGTTCTTC CASSWTSGGAGEQFF
TRBJ1-2 . . TRBV5-1 TGCGCCAGCAGCTTGAGACAGGCGCACTATGGCTACACCTTC CASSLRQAHYGYTF
TRBJ2-3 TRBD2 . TRBV11-3 TGTGCCAGCAGCTTAGGTGGCGGGGGGGCCGGGCATACGCAGTATTTT CASSLGGGGAGHTQYF
TRBJ2-7 TRBD1 . TRBV5-6 TGTGCCAGCAGCAGCGGACAGGGTTTTCAGTACTTC CASSSGQGFQYF
TRBJ2-1 . . TRBV5-1 TGCGCCAGCAGGGACACCTCGAGCTCCTACAATGAGCAGTTCTTC CASRDTSSSYNEQFF
TRBJ2-5 TRBD1 once TRBV2 TGTGCCAGCAGTGGTAGGACAGGGGTCCAAGAGACCCAGTACTTC CASSGRTGVQETQYF
TRBJ2-7 . once TRBV5-1 TGCGCCAGCAGCTTGCAGGCAGGGGTGGACGAGCAGTACTTC CASSLQAGVDEQYF
TRBJ2-5 TRBD2 . TRBV7-2 TGTGCCAGCAGCTCCACTAGCGGGCAAGAGACCCAGTACTTC CASSSTSGQETQYF
TRBJ2-7 . . TRBV19 TGTGCCAGTAGTATGGGTGGGCTCGGTTCGCCGGGGGCCTACGAGCAGTACTTC CASSMGGLGSPGAYEQYF
TRBJ1-1 . . TRBV5-1 TGCGCCAGCAGCACGACAAAGAACACTGAAGCTTTCTTT CASSTTKNTEAFF
TRBJ1-6 . . TRBV19 TGTGCCAGTAGTCCACGGACAGAACTAGTGGGTTCACCCCTCCACTTT CASSPRTELVGSPLHF
TRBJ2-2 . . TRBV6-1 TGTGCCAGCAGTGTGGGACTTATTAACACCGGGGAGCTGTTTTTT CASSVGLINTGELFF
TRBJ2-7 . . TRBV7-8 TGTGCCAGCAGCTTAGATACAGGAAACTACGAGCAGTACTTC CASSLDTGNYEQYF
TRBJ2-2 TRBD2 once TRBV7-9 TGTGCCAGCAACCAAGCGGGGGCCGCCGGGGAGCTGTTTTTT CASNQAGAAGELFF
TRBJ2-1 TRBD1 . TRBV29-1 TGCAGCGTCCCCGGGACAGTCAATACCCTCTACAATGAGCAGTTCTTC CSVPGTVNTLYNEQFF
TRBJ2-1 TRBD1 . TRBV6-5 TGTGCCAGCAGAACGACAGGGTCGAGTGAGCAGTTCTTC CASRTTGSSEQFF
TRBJ2-7 . . TRBV6-5 TGTGCCAGCAGTTATGGACAGTTCGAGCAGTACTTC CASSYGQFEQYF
TRBJ1-2 TRBD1 . TRBV6-5 TGTGCCAGCAGACCGGGACAGGATCGGGAGGGCTACACCTTC CASRPGQDREGYTF
TRBJ1-1 . . TRBV7-9 TGTGCCAGCAGCCCGGCCCGGACAGATACGAACACTGAAGCTTTCTTT CASSPARTDTNTEAFF
TRBJ2-5 . . TRBV19 TGTGCCAGTAGTATATCAGCATCCGAGACCCAGTACTTC CASSISASETQYF
TRBJ1-6 . . TRBV28 TGTGCCAGCAGTTCGGATAACCCCTCGGCCCTCCACTTT CASSSDNPSALHF
TRBJ2-1 . . TRBV7-6 TGTGCCAGCAGCTTAGGAGGAGGGCAGGGGTCGGGTGAGCAGTTCTTC CASSLGGGQGSGEQFF
TRBJ2-7 . . TRBV18 TGTGCCAGCTCAGTGAGAGGGTACGAGCAGTACTTC CASSVRGYEQYF
TRBJ1-2 . . TRBV7-9 TGTGCCAGCAGCTTGGGGGAACTGGCCCTATACACCTTC CASSLGELALYTF
TRBJ2-3 TRBD2 . TRBV5-4 TGTGCCAGCAGCCTTTCAGGAGGGCGGGGGAACACAGATACGCAGTATTTT CASSLSGGRGNTDTQYF
TRBJ2-5 . . TRBV5-1 TGCGCCAGCAGCTTGGTCGAGACCCAGTACTTC CASSLVETQYF
TRBJ2-7 TRBD1 . TRBV23-1 TGCGCCAGCAGTCAATCGGACAGGGTACACTACGAGCAGTACTTC CASSQSDRVHYEQYF
TRBJ2-5 . . TRBV28 TGTGCCAGCAGCGCCTCGGGGGGCCGCCCCCATTCGGAGACCCAGTACTTC CASSASGGRPHSETQYF
TRBJ2-3 . once TRBV10-1 TGCGCCAGCTCCTCAGACCAGCGCACAGATACGCAGTATTTT CASSSDQRTDTQYF
TRBJ2-2 TRBD2 . TRBV11-1 TGTGCCAGCAGCTCCACTAGCGGGGGGGGTGCCGGGGAGCTGTTTTTT CASSSTSGGGAGELFF
TRBJ2-3 . . TRBV19 TGTGCCAGTACGGAAAGGGAATCGGGTACGCAGTATTTT CASTERESGTQYF
TRBJ1-1 . few TRBV11-3 TGTGCCAGCAGCCGCGGACCCGACTGGGAAGCTTTCTTT CASSRGPDWEAFF
TRBJ1-5 . . TRBV6-5 TGTGCCAGCAGTTACTTTGGCCCGAGAGGAGGTCAGCCCCAGCATTTT CASSYFGPRGGQPQHF
TRBJ2-5 . . TRBV7-3 TGTGCCAGCAGCCTAACGGGGGCAGCTCAAGAGACCCAGTACTTC CASSLTGAAQETQYF